The subject of this entry is one TCR beta chain. Its antigen is unidentified. The data derive from a study of T cell responses to AZD1222 COVID-19 vaccine. Study at large: Second-dose timings of about 4 or about 12 weeks were pooled.

The CDR3 has 13 residues. The germline CDR1 and CDR2 sequences are SGHVS and FNYEAQ. The V gene lost 2 bases and the J gene lost 8 bases, with 7 bases spanning the gap. Regarding the study as a whole: The donors showed a predominance of white British ancestry and of females, with possible underestimation of clonal diversity. Across spike, vaccine-associated CD4 TCRs were found, dominant at 160-218 and 743-854. Only a handful of AZD1222 recipients were seropositive at baseline.

Some clones are missing from TCRdb's copy, which holds only in-frame ones; the method was immunoSEQ multiplex PCR. Of roughly 95,000 clones in the sample, roughly 90% are singletons; the top ten hold 2.8%. The gene calls are TRBV7-6 and TRBJ1-6; D unresolved. The sequenced sample was peripheral blood, obtained on day 0 of AZD1222 vaccination. The receptor comes from an adult in good health. DNA for the CDR3: TGTGCCAGCAGCTTATTAACCCATTCACCCCTCCACTTT. Amino acid sequence: CASSLLTHSPLHF.